The subject of this entry is one TCR beta chain. The sample holds a few counts of this clonotype. This receptor's antigen is unknown. No much larger clonotype is one base removed from it; base qualities were not supplied. The reads were generated on an Illumina NovaSeq 6000. TCRalpha and TCRbeta cDNA libraries were constructed by 5'RACE with constant-segment primers, with sample barcodes and unique molecular identifiers being introduced. RNA was extracted from every sample with Trizol reagent. The libraries were amplified in two PCR steps, and the second step added a second sample barcode and Illumina TruSeq adapters. The libraries were sequenced on an Illumina NovaSeq using 2 x 150 bp paired-end reads. Concerning the study's data processing: With migec v1.2.7, reads were demultiplexed and then collapsed into UMI-guided consensus sequences. With mixcr v2.1.11, UMI consensuses were aligned to TRA and TRB V and J templates and assembled into clonotypes. A clonotype was counted as expanded or contracted only when both edgeR and NoisET called the clonotype significant, with the noise models trained on biological replicates. For edgeR calls, the thresholds were a false discovery rate-adjusted p below 0.01 and a log2 fold-change of 1. As an exploratory analysis of dynamics, max-normalized trajectories of the 1000 most abundant clonotypes were examined with PCA combined with hierarchical clustering. The CD4 or CD8 phenotype of responding clones was assigned using the separately sequenced CD4+ and CD8+ repertoires. TCRdb's own reprocessing of the public reads used fastp at Q25 and MiXCR and kept productive beta chains. Identical CDR3 proteins give one entry, which carries the most common genes and DNA. None of the V and J calls come from the authors' own analysis; TCRdb made them. Here the sample has 300,000 to 400,000 distinct CDR3 sequences; 25% to 30% occur a single time. The top ten hold roughly 13% of the sample.

These data belong to a study of T-cell memory formation after mild COVID-19 (dated by TCRdb to the early 2020s). A note on the overall study: Most TCR sequence clusters were specific to one of the two donors. T-cell clones expanding and contracting after mild COVID-19 in a couple of donors were tracked by longitudinal TCRalpha and TCRbeta repertoire sequencing. The cohort comprised two young, previously healthy adult volunteers, one female and one male.

Ficoll-Paque density gradient centrifugation was used to isolate PBMCs. CDR1 and CDR2, looked up from the germline V gene, are MNHEY and SVGEGT. Clipping removes 2 bases from V and 1 base from J, with 9 as the unmatched junction base count. Taken from cysteine to phenylalanine, the CDR3 has 18 residues. The read is trimmed to its CDR3 DNA, 54 bases read in frame from base 1. Study-wide findings and limitations: Only a couple of mild cases were covered in the study, and larger cohorts including severe cases with pre-infection samples were considered necessary. SARS-CoV-2 specificity of the second-wave clones peaking on day 37 was not confirmed. Some responding clones were detected in pre-infection memory, suggesting pre-existing cross-reactive memory T cells joined the SARS-CoV-2 response. From day 15 to 85, contracting clones showed balanced CD4/CD8 phenotypes, whereas a second wave of clones that expanded from day 15 to 37 leaned towards CD4+. Contracting CD4+ clones were located mainly in the CM and EM memory subsets, whereas CD8+ clones were found to be enriched in EMRA.

The sequencing sample was made of PBMCs or a T cell subset sorted from them (not recorded which). Here the chain combines TRBV6-2 or TRBV6-3 and TRBJ2-2, with 8 bases matching TRBD2. The TCR was taken from an adult woman who had mild COVID-19 (a few samples of this study predate the infection). The sample titles of this study are shuffled in the database, so cell type and time point are left out; the donor was told from shared clones. The CDR3 is CASSYLPGLARNTGELFF. The DNA is as follows: TGTGCCAGCAGTTACCTCCCCGGACTAGCCCGGAACACCGGGGAGCTGTTTTTT.